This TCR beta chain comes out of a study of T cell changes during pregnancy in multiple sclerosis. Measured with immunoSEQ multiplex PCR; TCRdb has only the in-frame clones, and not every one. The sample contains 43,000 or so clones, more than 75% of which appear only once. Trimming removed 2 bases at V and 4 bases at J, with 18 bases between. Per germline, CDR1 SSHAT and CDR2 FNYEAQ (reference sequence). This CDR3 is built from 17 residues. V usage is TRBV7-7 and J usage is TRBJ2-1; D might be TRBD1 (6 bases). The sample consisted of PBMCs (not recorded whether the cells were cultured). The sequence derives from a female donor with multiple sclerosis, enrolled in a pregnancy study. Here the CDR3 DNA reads TGTGCCAGCAGCTTATTGAAGGGGGTGGATGGGTACAATGAGCAGTTCTTC. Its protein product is CASSLLKGVDGYNEQFF.